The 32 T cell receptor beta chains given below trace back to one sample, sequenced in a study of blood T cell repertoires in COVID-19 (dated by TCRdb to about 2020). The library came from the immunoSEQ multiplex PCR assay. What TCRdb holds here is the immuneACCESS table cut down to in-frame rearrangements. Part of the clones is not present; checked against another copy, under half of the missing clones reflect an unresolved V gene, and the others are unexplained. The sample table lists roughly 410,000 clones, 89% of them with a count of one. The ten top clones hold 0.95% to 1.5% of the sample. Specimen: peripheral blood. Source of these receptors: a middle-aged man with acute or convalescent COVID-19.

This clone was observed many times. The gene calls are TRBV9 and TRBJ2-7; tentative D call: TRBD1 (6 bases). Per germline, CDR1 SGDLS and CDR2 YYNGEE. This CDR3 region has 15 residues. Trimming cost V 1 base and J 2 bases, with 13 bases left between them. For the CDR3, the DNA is TGTGCCAGCAGCGTAAACCCCACAGGGCCCTACGAGCAGTACTTC. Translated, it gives CASSVNPTGPYEQYF.

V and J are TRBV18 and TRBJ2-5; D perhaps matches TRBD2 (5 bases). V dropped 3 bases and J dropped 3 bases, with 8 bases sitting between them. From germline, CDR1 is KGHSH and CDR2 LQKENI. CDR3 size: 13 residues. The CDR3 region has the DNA TGTGCCAGCTCACCGGGAGTGAAAGAGACCCAGTACTTC. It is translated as CASSPGVKETQYF.

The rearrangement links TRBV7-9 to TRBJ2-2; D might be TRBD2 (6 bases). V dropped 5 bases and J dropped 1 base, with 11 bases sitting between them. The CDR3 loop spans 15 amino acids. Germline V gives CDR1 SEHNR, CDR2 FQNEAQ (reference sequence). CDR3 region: CASSRGAGNTGELFF. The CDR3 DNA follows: TGTGCCAGCAGCCGGGGAGCGGGGAACACCGGGGAGCTGTTTTTT.

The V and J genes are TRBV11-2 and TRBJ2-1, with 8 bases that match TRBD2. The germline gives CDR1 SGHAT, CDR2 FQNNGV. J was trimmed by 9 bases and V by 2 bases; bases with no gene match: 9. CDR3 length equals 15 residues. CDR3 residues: CASSLTGTRSSEQFF. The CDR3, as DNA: TGTGCCAGCAGCTTAACCGGGACTAGAAGTAGTGAGCAGTTCTTC.

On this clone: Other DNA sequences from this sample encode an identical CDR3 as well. CDR3 sequence (DNA): TGTGCCAGCAGCTTAGAGGCCGGAGGATTCAGCTCCTACAATGAGCAGTTCTTC. It codes for CASSLEAGGFSSYNEQFF. The rearrangement links TRBV11-2 to TRBJ2-1; possible D gene TRBD2, 5 bases. The CDR3 contains 18 residues. Trimming shortened V by 0 bases and J by 0 bases, and 15 bases separated the two germline ends. Germline V CDR1 and CDR2: SGHAT, FQNNGV.

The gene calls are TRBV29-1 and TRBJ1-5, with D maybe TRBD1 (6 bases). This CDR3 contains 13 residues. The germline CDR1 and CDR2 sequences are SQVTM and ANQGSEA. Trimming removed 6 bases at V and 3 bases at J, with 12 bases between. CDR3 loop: CSVGTGINQPQHF. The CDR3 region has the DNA TGCAGCGTAGGAACAGGGATCAATCAGCCCCAGCATTTT.

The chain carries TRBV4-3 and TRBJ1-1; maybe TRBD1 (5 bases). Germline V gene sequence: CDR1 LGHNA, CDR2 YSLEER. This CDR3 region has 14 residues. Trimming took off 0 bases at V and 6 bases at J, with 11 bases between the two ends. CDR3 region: CASSQDRWGAEAFF. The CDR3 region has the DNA TGCGCCAGCAGCCAAGATCGTTGGGGGGCTGAAGCTTTCTTT.

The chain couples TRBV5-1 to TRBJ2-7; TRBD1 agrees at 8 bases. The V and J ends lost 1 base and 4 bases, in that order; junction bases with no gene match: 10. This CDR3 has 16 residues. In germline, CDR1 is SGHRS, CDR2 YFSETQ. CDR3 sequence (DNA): TGCGCCAGCAGCTTGCCCCGACAGGGGAACCAATACGAGCAGTACTTC. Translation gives CASSLPRQGNQYEQYF.

This CDR3 reads CATKPGGFGSQPQHF. In nucleotides, the CDR3 is TGTGCCACCAAACCAGGGGGCTTCGGAAGTCAGCCCCAGCATTTT. The V call is TRBV27, the J call TRBJ1-5, with 8 bases matching TRBD1. The trim removed 10 bases at V and 6 bases at J, leaving 14 bases unmatched. The CDR3 covers 15 residues. In germline, CDR1 is MNHEY, CDR2 SMNVEV (reference sequence).

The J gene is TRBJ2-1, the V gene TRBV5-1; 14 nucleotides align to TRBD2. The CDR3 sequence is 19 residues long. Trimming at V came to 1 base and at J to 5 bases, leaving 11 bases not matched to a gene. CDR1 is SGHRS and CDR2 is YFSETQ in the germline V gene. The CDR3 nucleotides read TGCGCCAGCAGCTTGTCGGGACTAGCGGGAGACATCCTAAACAATGAGCAGTTCTTC. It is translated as CASSLSGLAGDILNNEQFF.

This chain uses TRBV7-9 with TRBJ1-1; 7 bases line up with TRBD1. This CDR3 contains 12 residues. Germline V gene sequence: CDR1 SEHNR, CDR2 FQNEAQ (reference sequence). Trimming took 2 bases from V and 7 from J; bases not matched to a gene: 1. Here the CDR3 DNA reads TGTGCCAGCAGCTTACAGGGGGATGAAGCTTTCTTT. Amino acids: CASSLQGDEAFF.

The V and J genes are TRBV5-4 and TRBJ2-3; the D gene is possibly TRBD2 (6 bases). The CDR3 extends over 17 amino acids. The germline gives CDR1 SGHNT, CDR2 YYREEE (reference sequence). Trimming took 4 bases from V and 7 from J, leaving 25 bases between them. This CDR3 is CASSPGPLAGRVNTQYF. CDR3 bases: TGTGCCAGCAGCCCGGGCCCACTGGCGGGAAGGGTGAATACGCAGTATTTT.

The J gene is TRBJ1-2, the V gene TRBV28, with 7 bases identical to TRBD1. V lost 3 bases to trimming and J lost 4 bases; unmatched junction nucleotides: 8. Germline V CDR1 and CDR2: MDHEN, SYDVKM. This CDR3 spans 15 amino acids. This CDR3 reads CASSLFRGHGYGYTF. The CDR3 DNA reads TGTGCCAGCAGTTTGTTTAGGGGGCATGGCTATGGCTACACCTTC.

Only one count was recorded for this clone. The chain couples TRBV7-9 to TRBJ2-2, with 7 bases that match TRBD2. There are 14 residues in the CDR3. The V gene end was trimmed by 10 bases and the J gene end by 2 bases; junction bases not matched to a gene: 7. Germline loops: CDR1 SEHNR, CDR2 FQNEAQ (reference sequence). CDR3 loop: CAIAGTTNTGELFF. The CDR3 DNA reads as TGTGCCATCGCCGGGACTACCAACACCGGGGAGCTGTTTTTT.

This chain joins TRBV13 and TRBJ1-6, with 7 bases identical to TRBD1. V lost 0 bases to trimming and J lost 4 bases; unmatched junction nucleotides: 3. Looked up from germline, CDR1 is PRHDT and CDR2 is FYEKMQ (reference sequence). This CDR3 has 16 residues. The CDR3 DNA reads TGTGCCAGCAGCTTAGGAGGACAGGCTTATAATTCACCCCTCCACTTT. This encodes CASSLGGQAYNSPLHF.

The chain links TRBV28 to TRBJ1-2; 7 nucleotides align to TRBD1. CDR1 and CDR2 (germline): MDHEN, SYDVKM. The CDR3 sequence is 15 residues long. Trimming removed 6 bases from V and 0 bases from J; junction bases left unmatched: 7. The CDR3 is CASSLTGTSNYGYTF. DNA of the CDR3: TGTGCCAGCAGCCTGACAGGGACTTCTAACTATGGCTACACCTTC.

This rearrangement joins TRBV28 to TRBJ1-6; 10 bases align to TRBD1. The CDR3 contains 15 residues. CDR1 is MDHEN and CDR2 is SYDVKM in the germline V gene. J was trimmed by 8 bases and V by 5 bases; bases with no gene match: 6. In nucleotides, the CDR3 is TGTGCCAGCAGTGCATCCGGGACAGGGGATTCACCCCTCCACTTT. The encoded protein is CASSASGTGDSPLHF.

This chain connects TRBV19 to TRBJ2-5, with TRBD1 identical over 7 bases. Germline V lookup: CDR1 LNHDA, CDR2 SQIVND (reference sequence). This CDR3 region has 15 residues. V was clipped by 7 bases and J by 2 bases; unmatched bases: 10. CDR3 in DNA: TGTGCCAGTACTAATACAGGGGCCACACAAGAGACCCAGTACTTC. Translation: CASTNTGATQETQYF.

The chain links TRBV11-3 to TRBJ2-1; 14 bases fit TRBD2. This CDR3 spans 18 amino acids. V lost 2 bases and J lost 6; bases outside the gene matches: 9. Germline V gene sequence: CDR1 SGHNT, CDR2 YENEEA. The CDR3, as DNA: TGTGCCAGCAGCTTAAGAGAGTCGGGACTAGCGGGAGTCAATGAGCAGTTCTTC. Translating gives CASSLRESGLAGVNEQFF.

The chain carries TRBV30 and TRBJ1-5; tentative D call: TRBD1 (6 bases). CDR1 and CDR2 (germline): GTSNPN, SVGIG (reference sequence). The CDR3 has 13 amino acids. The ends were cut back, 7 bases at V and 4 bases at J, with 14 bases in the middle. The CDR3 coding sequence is TGTGCCTCCTCTTCAGGGGATAATCAGCCCCAGCATTTT. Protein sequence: CASSSGDNQPQHF.

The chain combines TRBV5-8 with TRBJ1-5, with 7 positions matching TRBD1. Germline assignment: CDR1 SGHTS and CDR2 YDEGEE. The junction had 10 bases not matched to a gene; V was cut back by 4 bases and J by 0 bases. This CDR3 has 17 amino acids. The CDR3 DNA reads TGTGCCAGCAGCCGAATAACAACAGGGGATAGCAATCAGCCCCAGCATTTT. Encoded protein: CASSRITTGDSNQPQHF.

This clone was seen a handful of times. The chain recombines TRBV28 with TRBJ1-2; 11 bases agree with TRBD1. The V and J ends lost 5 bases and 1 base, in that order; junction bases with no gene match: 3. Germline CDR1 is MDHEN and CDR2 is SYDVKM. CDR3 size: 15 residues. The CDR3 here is CASSRTGGLNYGYTF. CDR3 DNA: TGTGCCAGCAGTCGGACAGGGGGCCTTAACTATGGCTACACCTTC.

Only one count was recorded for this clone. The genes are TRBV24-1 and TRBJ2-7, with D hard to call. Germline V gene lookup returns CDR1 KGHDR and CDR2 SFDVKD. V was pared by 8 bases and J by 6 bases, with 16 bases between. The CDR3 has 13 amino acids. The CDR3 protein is CATNGQRRPEQYF. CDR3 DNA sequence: TGTGCCACCAACGGCCAGCGCCGGCCCGAGCAGTACTTC.

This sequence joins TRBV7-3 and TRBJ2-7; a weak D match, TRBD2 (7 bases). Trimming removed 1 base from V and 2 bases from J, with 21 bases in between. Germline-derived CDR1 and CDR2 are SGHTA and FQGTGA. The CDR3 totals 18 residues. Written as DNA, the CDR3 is TGTGCCAGCAGCTTAATTTTCTGTAGGGGGGGTTATCCCTACGAGCAGTACTTC. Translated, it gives CASSLIFCRGGYPYEQYF.

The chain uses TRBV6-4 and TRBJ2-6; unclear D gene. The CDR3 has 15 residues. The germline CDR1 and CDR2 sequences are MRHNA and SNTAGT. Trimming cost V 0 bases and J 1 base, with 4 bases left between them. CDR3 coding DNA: TGTGCCAGCAGTGACTCGAGGTCTGGGGCCAACGTCCTGACTTTC. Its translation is CASSDSRSGANVLTF.

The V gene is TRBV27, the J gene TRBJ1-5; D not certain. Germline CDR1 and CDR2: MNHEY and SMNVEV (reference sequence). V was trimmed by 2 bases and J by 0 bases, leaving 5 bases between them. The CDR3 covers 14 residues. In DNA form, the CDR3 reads TGTGCCAGCAGTTTAACCTATAGCAATCAGCCCCAGCATTTT. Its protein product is CASSLTYSNQPQHF.

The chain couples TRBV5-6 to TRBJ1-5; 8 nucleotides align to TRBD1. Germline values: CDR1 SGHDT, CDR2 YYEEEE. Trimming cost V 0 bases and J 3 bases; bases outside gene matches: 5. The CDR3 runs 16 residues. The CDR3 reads CASSLEGQGSNQPQHF. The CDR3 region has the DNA TGTGCCAGCAGCTTGGAAGGACAGGGTTCCAATCAGCCCCAGCATTTT.

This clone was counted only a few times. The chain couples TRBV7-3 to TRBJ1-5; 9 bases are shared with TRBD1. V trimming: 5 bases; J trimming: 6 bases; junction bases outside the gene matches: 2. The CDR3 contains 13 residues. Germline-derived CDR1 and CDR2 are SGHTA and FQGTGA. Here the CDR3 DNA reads TGTGCCAGCAGCCCGACAGGGGGTCAGCCCCAGCATTTT. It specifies CASSPTGGQPQHF. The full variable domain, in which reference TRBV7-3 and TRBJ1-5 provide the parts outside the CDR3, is GAGVSQTPSNKVTEKGKYVELRCDPISGHTALYWYRQSLGQGPEFLIYFQGTGAADDSGLPNDRFFAVRPEGSVSTLKIQRTERGDSAVYLCASSPTGGQPQHFGDGTRLSIL.

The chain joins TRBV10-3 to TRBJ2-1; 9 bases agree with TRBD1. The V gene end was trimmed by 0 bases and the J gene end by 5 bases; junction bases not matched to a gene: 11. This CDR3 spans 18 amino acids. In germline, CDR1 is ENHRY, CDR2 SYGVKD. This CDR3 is CAISESMVGTGTNNEQFF. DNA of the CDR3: TGTGCCATCAGTGAGTCGATGGTCGGGACAGGGACCAACAATGAGCAGTTCTTC.

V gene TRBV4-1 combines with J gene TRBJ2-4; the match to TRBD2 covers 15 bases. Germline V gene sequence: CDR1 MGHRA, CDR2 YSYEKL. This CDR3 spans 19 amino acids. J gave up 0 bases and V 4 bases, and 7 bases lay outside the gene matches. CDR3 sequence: CASSPIGTSGRIAKNIQYF. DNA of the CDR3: TGCGCCAGCAGCCCAATCGGGACTAGCGGGAGGATAGCCAAAAACATTCAGTACTTC.

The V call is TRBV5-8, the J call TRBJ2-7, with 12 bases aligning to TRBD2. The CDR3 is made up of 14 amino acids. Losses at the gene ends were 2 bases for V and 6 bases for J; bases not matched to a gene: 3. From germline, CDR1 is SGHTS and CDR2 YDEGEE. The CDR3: CASSLRLAGVEQYF. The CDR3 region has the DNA TGTGCCAGCAGCTTAAGACTAGCGGGAGTCGAGCAGTACTTC.

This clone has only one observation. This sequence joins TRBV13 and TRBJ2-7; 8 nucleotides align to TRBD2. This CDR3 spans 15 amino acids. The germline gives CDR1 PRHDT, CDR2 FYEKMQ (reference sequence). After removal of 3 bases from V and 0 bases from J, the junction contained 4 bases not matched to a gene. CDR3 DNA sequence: TGTGCCAGCAGCTTCACGCGGGAGGCCTCCTACGAGCAGTACTTC. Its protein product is CASSFTREASYEQYF.